Included here is one T cell receptor beta chain sequence, with context. The entry originates in a study of radiotherapy plus CTLA-4 blockade in lung cancer. Clones were sequenced by immunoSEQ multiplex PCR, and TCRdb holds only the in-frame ones, with some missing. The sample has fewer than 85,000 clones, around nine tenths seen once; the top ten hold about 0.95%. Germline CDR1 is MDHEN and CDR2 is SYDVKM. V was cut by 3 bases and J by 4 bases, with 2 bases left in between. The length of the CDR3 is 11 residues. The chain employs TRBV28 and TRBJ2-3, with no clear D. Sequencing used peripheral blood, obtained from a patient treated with radiotherapy plus ipilimumab. This receptor was identified in a human donor with non-small cell lung cancer who had stable disease on radiotherapy plus ipilimumab. The CDR3 sequence is CASSFADTQYF. The CDR3 region has the DNA TGTGCCAGCAGTTTCGCAGATACGCAGTATTTT.